This T cell receptor (beta chain) was observed in a study of cytomegalovirus exposure and HLA in healthy donors. Study-level information: Researchers previously reported finding roughly 120 million unique TCR beta sequences from about 200 million T cells. Findings of the study overall: The authors later found most CMV-associated TCR beta chains appeared HLA-restricted.

The CDR3 is 15 residues long. CDR1 and CDR2 from the germline V gene are SGDLS and YYNGEE. Losses at the gene ends were 3 bases for V and 1 base for J; bases not matched to a gene: 4. Use of 60 Vbeta and 13 Jbeta primers characterized the PCR. The method was immunoSEQ multiplex PCR; TCRdb's version includes in-frame clones alone and lacks a portion of them. The table includes more than 75,000 clones, more than 75% detected once. Note on this clone: Antigen unknown.

The chain uses TRBV9 and TRBJ2-5; TRBD1 matches 9 bases. This sequence was found in a woman aged 40 to 50 in good health and CMV-seronegative. Specimen: PBMCs. The CDR3 protein is CASSGQGGFQETQYF. Written as DNA, the CDR3 is TGTGCCAGCAGCGGACAGGGGGGGTTCCAAGAGACCCAGTACTTC.